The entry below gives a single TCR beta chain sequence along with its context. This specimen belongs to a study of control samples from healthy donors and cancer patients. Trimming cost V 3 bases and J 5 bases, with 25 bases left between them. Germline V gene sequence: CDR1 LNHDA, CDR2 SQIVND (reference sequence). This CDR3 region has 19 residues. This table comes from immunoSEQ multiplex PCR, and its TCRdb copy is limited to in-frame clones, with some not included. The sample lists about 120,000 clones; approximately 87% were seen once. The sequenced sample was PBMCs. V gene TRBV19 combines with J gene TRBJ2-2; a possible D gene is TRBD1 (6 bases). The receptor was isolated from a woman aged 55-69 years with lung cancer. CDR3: CASSMGAPGRPDWTGELFF. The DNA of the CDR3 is TGTGCCAGTAGTATGGGGGCCCCGGGACGCCCAGATTGGACCGGGGAGCTGTTTTTT.